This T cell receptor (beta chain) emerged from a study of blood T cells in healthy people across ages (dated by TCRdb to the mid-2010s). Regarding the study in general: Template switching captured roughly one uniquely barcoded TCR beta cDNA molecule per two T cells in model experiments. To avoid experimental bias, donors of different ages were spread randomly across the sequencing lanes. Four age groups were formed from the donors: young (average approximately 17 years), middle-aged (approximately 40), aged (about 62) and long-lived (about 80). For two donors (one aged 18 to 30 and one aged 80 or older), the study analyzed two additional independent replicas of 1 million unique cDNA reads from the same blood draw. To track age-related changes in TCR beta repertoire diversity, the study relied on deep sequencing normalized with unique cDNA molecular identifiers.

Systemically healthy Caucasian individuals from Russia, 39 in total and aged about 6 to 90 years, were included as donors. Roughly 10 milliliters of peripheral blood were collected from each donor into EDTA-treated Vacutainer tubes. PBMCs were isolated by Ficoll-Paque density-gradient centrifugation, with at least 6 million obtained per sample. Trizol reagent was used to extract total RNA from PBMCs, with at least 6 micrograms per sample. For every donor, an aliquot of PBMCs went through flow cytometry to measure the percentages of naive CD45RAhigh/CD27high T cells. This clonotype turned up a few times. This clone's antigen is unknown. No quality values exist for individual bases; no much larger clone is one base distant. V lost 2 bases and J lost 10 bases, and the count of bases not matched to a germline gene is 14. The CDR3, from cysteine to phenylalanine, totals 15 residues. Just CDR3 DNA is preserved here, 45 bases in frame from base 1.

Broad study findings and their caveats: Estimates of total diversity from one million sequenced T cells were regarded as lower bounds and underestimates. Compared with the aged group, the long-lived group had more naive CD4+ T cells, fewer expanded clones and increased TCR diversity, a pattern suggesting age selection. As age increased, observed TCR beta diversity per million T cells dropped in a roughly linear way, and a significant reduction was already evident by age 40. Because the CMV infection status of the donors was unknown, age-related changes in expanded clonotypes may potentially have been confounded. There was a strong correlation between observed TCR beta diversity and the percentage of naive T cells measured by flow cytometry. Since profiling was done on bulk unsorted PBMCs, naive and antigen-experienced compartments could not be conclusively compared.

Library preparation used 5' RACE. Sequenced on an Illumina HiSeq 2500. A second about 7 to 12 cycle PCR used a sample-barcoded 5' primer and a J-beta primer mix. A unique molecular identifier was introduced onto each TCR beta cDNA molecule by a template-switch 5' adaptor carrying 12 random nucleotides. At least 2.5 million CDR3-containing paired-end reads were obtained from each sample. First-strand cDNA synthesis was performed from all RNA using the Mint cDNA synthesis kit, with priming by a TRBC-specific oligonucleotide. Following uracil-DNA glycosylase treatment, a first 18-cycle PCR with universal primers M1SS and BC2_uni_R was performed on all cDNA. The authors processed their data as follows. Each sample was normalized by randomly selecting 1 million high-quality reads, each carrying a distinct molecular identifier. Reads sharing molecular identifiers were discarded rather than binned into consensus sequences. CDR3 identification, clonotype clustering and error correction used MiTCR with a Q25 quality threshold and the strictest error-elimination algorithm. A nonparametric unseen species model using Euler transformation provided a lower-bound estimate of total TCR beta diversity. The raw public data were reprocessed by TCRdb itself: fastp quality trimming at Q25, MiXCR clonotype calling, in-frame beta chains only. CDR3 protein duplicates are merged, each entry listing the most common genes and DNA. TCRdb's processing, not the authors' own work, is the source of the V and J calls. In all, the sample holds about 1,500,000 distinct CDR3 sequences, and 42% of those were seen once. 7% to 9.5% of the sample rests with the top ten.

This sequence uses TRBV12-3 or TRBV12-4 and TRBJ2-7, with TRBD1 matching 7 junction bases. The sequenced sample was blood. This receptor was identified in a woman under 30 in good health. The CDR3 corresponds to CASSLTGEGAYGQYF. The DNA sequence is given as TGTGCCAGCAGTTTAACAGGGGAAGGGGCCTACGGACAGTACTTC.